Below, 17 T cell receptor beta chains from the same sample are listed, as sequenced in a study of blood T cell repertoires in COVID-19. The assay was immunoSEQ multiplex PCR, and TCRdb's table has in-frame clones only and misses some. The table has 300,000 to 350,000 clones, 90% to 95% seen once. Sample: peripheral blood. These receptor sequences come from a woman between 18 and 29 years old who had recovered from COVID-19.

The chain recombines TRBV24-1 with TRBJ2-1; TRBD2 might be the D (5 bases). The V gene's germline CDR1 is KGHDR and CDR2 SFDVKD. CDR3 size: 14 residues. V was clipped by 9 bases and J by 3 bases, with 14 bases between them. In DNA, the CDR3 is TGTGCCACCGAGCGAGGGCAGAGCTACAATGAGCAGTTCTTC. Its protein is CATERGQSYNEQFF.

The chain employs TRBV7-2 and TRBJ2-7, with 8 bases matching TRBD1. Germline values: CDR1 SGHTA, CDR2 FQGNSA. Trimming cost V 0 bases and J 2 bases; bases outside gene matches: 12. The CDR3 is made up of 18 amino acids. The CDR3 loop is CASSLAMSTDRVTYEQYV. The CDR3 DNA sequence: TGTGCCAGCAGCTTAGCGATGTCGACGGACAGGGTGACCTACGAGCAGTACGTC.

V usage is TRBV4-3 and J usage is TRBJ2-4, with 9 positions matching TRBD1. Trimming at V came to 2 bases and at J to 3 bases, leaving 2 bases not matched to a gene. This CDR3 is 15 amino acids long. Germline CDR1 is LGHNA and CDR2 is YSLEER. The DNA of the CDR3 is TGCGCCAGCAGCCAACGACAGGGGGTCAAAAACATTCAGTACTTC. Its translation is CASSQRQGVKNIQYF.

The chain links TRBV6-2 or TRBV6-3 to TRBJ2-7, with D possibly TRBD1 on 6 matching bases. Germline CDR1 reads MNHEY; CDR2 reads SVGEGT. Trimming cost V 6 bases and J 6 bases, with 15 bases left between them. The CDR3 is made up of 13 amino acids. As DNA, the CDR3 is TGTGCCAGCAGCCCAGGGGTTTTTGGCGAGCAGTACGTC. Its protein product is CASSPGVFGEQYV.

The J gene is TRBJ2-5, the V gene TRBV11-3; a weak D match, TRBD1 (6 bases). Germline lookup yields CDR1 SGHNT and CDR2 YENEEA. This CDR3 is 15 amino acids long. V was trimmed by 4 bases and J by 4 bases, leaving 16 bases between them. The chain's CDR3 is CASSYNTDRSETQYF. CDR3 coding DNA: TGTGCCAGCAGCTACAACACCGACAGGTCAGAGACCCAGTACTTC.

The chain recombines TRBV16 with TRBJ1-1, with no clear D. The germline CDR1 and CDR2 sequences are KGHSY and FQNENV. V lost 4 bases and J lost 4, with 13 bases in between. This CDR3 is built from 14 residues. The DNA of the CDR3 is TGTGCCAGCAGCCCTCGAGAAATAACCACTGAAGCTTTCTTT. Translated: CASSPREITTEAFF.

The chain combines TRBV6-2 or TRBV6-3 with TRBJ2-7; TRBD1 agrees at 10 bases. The V gene end was trimmed by 4 bases and the J gene end by 7 bases; junction bases not matched to a gene: 4. The CDR3 contains 13 residues. The germline gives CDR1 MNHEY, CDR2 SVGEGT. The CDR3 DNA is TGTGCCAGCAGTTTGGGACAGGGGTGGGAGCAGTACGTC. Translation gives CASSLGQGWEQYV.

This chain uses TRBV19 with TRBJ1-4, with D possibly matching TRBD1 (5 bases). The CDR3 is made up of 17 amino acids. V lost 3 bases and J lost 2, with 16 bases in between. Germline CDR1 reads LNHDA; CDR2 reads SQIVND (reference sequence). The CDR3 region is CASSMKGRVSTNEKLFF. In DNA, the CDR3 is TGTGCCAGTAGTATGAAGGGCAGGGTATCCACTAATGAAAAACTGTTTTTT.

The chain is built from TRBV29-1 and TRBJ1-2; 8 bases align to TRBD1. Germline lookup yields CDR1 SQVTM and CDR2 ANQGSEA. With 7 bases clipped from V and 0 bases from J, the junction kept 4 bases outside the gene matches. This CDR3 spans 13 amino acids. The CDR3 loop is CSAMTGANYGYTF. The CDR3 bases are TGCAGCGCTATGACAGGGGCTAACTATGGCTACACCTTC.

The count of this clone is one. V is TRBV4-3 and J is TRBJ2-1; TRBD2 aligns across 11 bases. Germline V CDR1 and CDR2: LGHNA, YSLEER. V lost 1 base, J lost 5 bases, and 10 bases stayed unmatched. This CDR3 has 18 amino acids. The CDR3, as DNA: TGCGCCAGCAGCCAAGGGGTGCTAGCGGGAGGACTCCACAATGAGCAGTTCTTC. Protein product: CASSQGVLAGGLHNEQFF.

In its sample, this clone was seen once. The chain is built from TRBV30 and TRBJ2-1; the D is unclear. V was clipped by 2 bases and J by 0 bases, with 8 bases between them. Germline assignment: CDR1 GTSNPN and CDR2 SVGIG (reference sequence). The CDR3 is made up of 14 amino acids. The CDR3 DNA follows: TGTGCCTGGAGTCCTTTGAGCTCCTACAATGAGCAGTTCTTC. Protein sequence: CAWSPLSSYNEQFF. The variable domain in full, completed from reference TRBV30 and TRBJ2-1, reads SQTIHQWPATLVQPVGSPLSLECTVEGTSNPNLYWYRQAAGRGLQLLFYSVGIGQISSEVPQNLSASRPQDRQFILSSKKLLLSDSGFYLCAWSPLSSYNEQFFGPGTRLTVL.

V gene TRBV27 combines with J gene TRBJ2-1, with 7 bases fitting TRBD2. The ends lost 6 bases at V and 0 bases at J; junction bases unmatched: 8. Germline lookup yields CDR1 MNHEY and CDR2 SMNVEV (reference sequence). CDR3 length: 16 residues. The chain's CDR3 is CASRVAGLPSYNEQFF. The CDR3 DNA sequence: TGTGCCAGCAGGGTAGCGGGTCTGCCCTCCTACAATGAGCAGTTCTTC.

The chain links TRBV28 to TRBJ1-4; D remains unclear. This CDR3 comprises 13 residues. Germline V CDR1 and CDR2: MDHEN, SYDVKM. Trimming removed 3 bases from V and 11 bases from J, with 13 bases in between. DNA for the CDR3: TGTGCCAGCAGTTTTCCCGGGTCACGGAAACTGTTTTTT. Translated: CASSFPGSRKLFF.

The chain recombines TRBV5-4 with TRBJ2-3; a weak D match, TRBD2 (6 bases). The CDR3 is 15 residues long. Between the trimmed V and J ends, which lost 2 bases and 1 base, there was a span of 11 bases. Germline CDR1 reads SGHNT; CDR2 reads YYREEE (reference sequence). CDR3 in DNA: TGTGCCAGCAGCTTAAAGGACTATCGCACAGATACGCAGTATTTT. Protein product: CASSLKDYRTDTQYF. Complete variable domain (other parts from reference TRBV5-4 and TRBJ2-3): ETGVTQSPTHLIKTRGQQVTLRCSSQSGHNTVSWYQQALGQGPQFIFQYYREEENGRGNFPPRFSGLQFPNYSSELNVNALELDDSALYLCASSLKDYRTDTQYFGPGTRLTVL.

The J gene is TRBJ1-2, the V gene TRBV10-3, with D tentatively TRBD1 (5 bases). This CDR3 is 16 amino acids long. Germline V gene data show CDR1 as ENHRY and CDR2 as SYGVKD. V lost 0 bases, J lost 4 bases, and 15 bases lay in between. The CDR3 spells CAISESARAEFYGYTF. In nucleotides, the CDR3 is TGTGCCATCAGTGAGTCGGCCAGGGCGGAGTTCTATGGCTACACCTTC.

This clone was observed once. The rearrangement links TRBV14 to TRBJ2-3; a weak D match, TRBD2 (6 bases). The CDR3 totals 15 residues. Per germline, CDR1 SGHDN and CDR2 FVKESK. Trimming took 5 bases from V and 2 from J, leaving 14 bases between them. The CDR3 sequence: CASSSPTRNTDTQYF. CDR3 DNA: TGTGCCAGCAGCTCCCCGACTAGGAACACAGATACGCAGTATTTT.

This chain uses TRBV11-2 with TRBJ1-2, with D unresolved. Trimming pared 0 bases from V and 5 bases from J, leaving 16 bases between. The CDR3 runs 16 residues. Germline V gene lookup returns CDR1 SGHAT and CDR2 FQNNGV. This chain's CDR3 is CASSLDFSVSIYGYTF. The CDR3 coding sequence is TGTGCCAGCAGCTTAGATTTTTCAGTCTCCATTTATGGCTACACCTTC.